The rows below give T cell receptor beta chains drawn from one sample of a study of cytomegalovirus exposure and HLA in healthy donors. The data were produced by immunoSEQ multiplex PCR, yet TCRdb's version contains in-frame clones alone and is incomplete. The repertoire consists of more than 95,000 clones, with approximately 79% occurring once and the leading ten covering approximately 7.2%. The sequencing input was PBMCs. These receptors originate from a man between 25 and 39 years old in good health and CMV-seropositive. The CDR3 runs from the conserved cysteine through the conserved F or W. D genes are given only for firm matches. The listing skips clone size in some rows; elsewhere it reads once, few, many or a size class.

v_gene	abundance	d_gene	j_gene	CDR3aa	CDR3nt
TRBV19	-	TRBD1	TRBJ1-6	CASSWGTGYNSPLHF	TGTGCCAGTAGCTGGGGGACAGGGTACAATTCACCCCTCCACTTT
TRBV19	-	-	TRBJ2-1	CASSPRGAGSYNEQFF	TGTGCCAGTAGTCCCCGCGGGGCTGGCTCCTACAATGAGCAGTTCTTC
TRBV6-5	-	-	TRBJ1-4	CASRAAGVGEKLFF	TGTGCCAGCAGAGCAGCAGGGGTCGGTGAAAAACTGTTTTTT
TRBV10-3	-	-	TRBJ1-1	CAISETGPNTEAFF	TGTGCCATCAGCGAAACAGGGCCGAACACTGAAGCTTTCTTT
TRBV7-9	-	-	TRBJ1-5	CASSLEGGGGQPQHF	TGTGCCAGCAGCTTAGAGGGTGGGGGCGGGCAGCCCCAGCATTTT
TRBV6-1	-	-	TRBJ2-3	CASSERGSWDTQYF	TGTGCCAGCAGTGAAAGGGGTAGTTGGGATACGCAGTATTTT
TRBV30	-	TRBD1	TRBJ2-7	CAWSRDRYYEQYF	TGTGCCTGGAGCCGGGACAGGTACTACGAGCAGTACTTC
TRBV7-9	-	TRBD1	TRBJ2-7	CASSPRRGLYEQYF	TGTGCCAGCAGCCCCCGCAGGGGGCTCTACGAGCAGTACTTC
TRBV5-4	-	TRBD1	TRBJ1-1	CASSPDRRTEAFF	TGTGCCAGCAGCCCGGACAGGCGGACTGAAGCTTTCTTT
TRBV18	-	TRBD2	TRBJ2-3	CASSPLAGGLEDTQYF	TGTGCCAGCTCACCACTGGCGGGGGGGCTGGAAGATACGCAGTATTTT
TRBV7-2	-	TRBD1	TRBJ2-7	CASSSGTGAAYEQYF	TGTGCCAGCAGCTCCGGGACAGGGGCTGCCTACGAGCAGTACTTC
TRBV2	once	TRBD1	TRBJ1-6	CASRLTGEGNSPLHF	TGTGCCAGCAGGCTAACAGGGGAAGGGAATTCACCCCTCCACTTT
TRBV14	-	TRBD2	TRBJ2-1	CASSQQGTSGGQGYNEQFF	TGTGCCAGCAGCCAACAGGGGACTAGCGGGGGGCAGGGCTACAATGAGCAGTTCTTC
TRBV25-1	-	TRBD2	TRBJ2-1	CASSELGRGNEQFF	TGTGCCAGCAGTGAATTAGGGCGGGGGAATGAGCAGTTCTTC
TRBV5-4	-	-	TRBJ1-2	CASSLLGERYGYTF	TGTGCCAGCAGCTTGTTGGGAGAACGGTATGGCTACACCTTC
TRBV7-2	-	TRBD2	TRBJ2-5	CASSLRASGVETQYF	TGTGCCAGCAGCTTAAGAGCTAGCGGGGTGGAGACCCAGTACTTC
TRBV7-2	-	-	TRBJ1-5	CASSLAGDSNQPQHF	TGTGCCAGCAGCTTAGCTGGAGATAGCAATCAGCCCCAGCATTTT
TRBV5-4	-	-	TRBJ2-5	CASSLAMETQYF	TGTGCCAGCAGCTTGGCCATGGAGACCCAGTACTTC
TRBV4-2	-	TRBD1	TRBJ1-2	CASSHPSTGGDGYTF	TGTGCCAGCAGCCATCCCTCGACAGGGGGAGACGGCTACACCTTC
TRBV6-5	few	TRBD1	TRBJ2-1	CASSKGQGYNEQFF	TGTGCCAGCAGTAAGGGACAGGGATACAATGAGCAGTTCTTC
TRBV19	-	-	TRBJ1-2	CASSGPLEGYGYTF	TGTGCCAGTAGTGGGCCTTTAGAGGGCTATGGCTACACCTTC
TRBV6-4	-	-	TRBJ1-1	CASSEQLNTEAFF	TGTGCCAGCAGTGAACAGCTGAACACTGAAGCTTTCTTT
TRBV6-5	-	TRBD2	TRBJ2-2	CASTYSGGETGELFF	TGTGCCAGCACCTACAGCGGGGGGGAGACCGGGGAGCTGTTTTTT
TRBV5-4	-	-	TRBJ1-1	CASSPQTVNTEAFF	TGTGCCAGCAGCCCACAGACAGTGAACACTGAAGCTTTCTTT
TRBV19	-	-	TRBJ1-2	CASRGMGTYGYTF	TGTGCCAGTAGAGGAATGGGGACTTATGGCTACACCTTC
TRBV11-2	-	-	TRBJ2-7	CASSLVGSPSYEQYF	TGTGCCAGCAGCTTAGTAGGTAGCCCATCCTACGAGCAGTACTTC
TRBV28	-	-	TRBJ1-3	CASKNPARASGNTIYF	TGTGCCAGCAAGAACCCTGCCAGGGCGTCTGGAAACACCATATATTTT
TRBV7-2	-	-	TRBJ1-1	CASSYQQGTEAFF	TGTGCCAGCAGCTACCAACAGGGCACTGAAGCTTTCTTT
TRBV2	-	TRBD1	TRBJ2-1	CASSGQGNNEQFF	TGTGCCAGCAGTGGACAGGGGAACAATGAGCAGTTCTTC
TRBV5-1	-	TRBD2	TRBJ2-3	CASSFTREADTQYF	TGCGCCAGCAGCTTCACCCGGGAGGCAGATACGCAGTATTTT
TRBV6-4	-	TRBD2	TRBJ2-3	CASSWTSGGPDTQYF	TGTGCCAGCAGCTGGACTAGCGGGGGCCCAGATACGCAGTATTTT
TRBV4-1	-	TRBD2	TRBJ2-7	CASSHPNRPLAGGPEKEQYF	TGCGCCAGCAGCCACCCCAACCGGCCCTTAGCGGGGGGCCCAGAAAAAGAGCAGTACTTC
TRBV4-3	-	TRBD2	TRBJ2-3	CASSQELVAGGRTDTQYF	TGCGCCAGCAGCCAAGAATTAGTAGCGGGGGGGAGAACAGATACGCAGTATTTT
TRBV28	once	TRBD1	TRBJ1-6	CASSSGQWDLYYNSPLHF	TGTGCCAGCAGTTCGGGACAGTGGGACCTCTACTATAATTCACCCCTCCACTTT
TRBV2	-	-	TRBJ2-7	CASSPQGYEQYF	TGTGCCAGCAGTCCACAGGGCTACGAGCAGTACTTC
TRBV6-6	-	-	TRBJ2-1	CASSYSAVRNNEQFF	TGTGCCAGCAGTTACTCGGCGGTGAGGAACAATGAGCAGTTCTTC
TRBV7-6	-	TRBD2	TRBJ2-3	CASSRNGGATDTQYF	TGTGCCAGCAGCAGAAACGGGGGGGCCACAGATACGCAGTATTTT
TRBV6-1	-	TRBD1	TRBJ2-2	CASPGTGGESGELFF	TGTGCCAGCCCTGGGACAGGGGGCGAATCCGGGGAGCTGTTTTTT
TRBV10-3	few	-	TRBJ1-2	CAISELRGQGNGYTF	TGTGCCATCAGTGAGCTGAGGGGCCAGGGGAATGGCTACACCTTC
TRBV7-2	-	-	TRBJ1-5	CASSPGGGTPQHF	TGTGCCAGCAGCCCAGGCGGGGGTACGCCCCAGCATTTT
TRBV5-1	few	TRBD1	TRBJ1-6	CASSSGQGYNSPLHF	TGCGCCAGCAGCTCCGGACAGGGGTATAATTCACCCCTCCACTTT
TRBV5-1	-	TRBD1	TRBJ2-2	CASSSRTGTVNVAGELFF	TGCGCCAGCAGCTCTAGGACAGGTACCGTTAATGTCGCCGGGGAGCTGTTTTTT
TRBV10-3	-	-	TRBJ1-5	CAISAQGPSNQPQHF	TGTGCCATCAGCGCTCAGGGTCCAAGCAATCAGCCCCAGCATTTT
TRBV28	once	-	TRBJ1-3	CASGESGNTIYF	TGTGCCAGCGGGGAGTCAGGAAACACCATATATTTT
TRBV4-1	-	TRBD1	TRBJ1-2	CASSQEQGYYGYTF	TGCGCCAGCAGCCAAGAACAGGGGTACTATGGCTACACCTTC
TRBV6-4	-	-	TRBJ1-5	CANGTGREVGPNQPQHF	TGTGCCAACGGGACGGGCAGGGAGGTGGGCCCCAATCAGCCCCAGCATTTT
TRBV28	-	-	TRBJ1-2	CASSPPSRGAGYTF	TGTGCCAGCAGTCCTCCTTCCCGGGGAGCTGGCTACACCTTC
TRBV4-2	-	-	TRBJ1-5	CASSGESSQPQHF	TGTGCCAGCAGCGGAGAGTCGAGTCAGCCCCAGCATTTT
TRBV4-3	-	-	TRBJ1-4	CASSQARGEKLFF	TGCGCCAGCAGCCAAGCACGGGGGGAAAAACTGTTTTTT
TRBV29-1	-	-	TRBJ2-3	CSLRQDNTDTQYF	TGCAGCCTTAGACAGGATAACACAGATACGCAGTATTTT
TRBV5-6	-	-	TRBJ1-4	CASYSGGARGRGEKLFF	TGTGCCAGCTACTCAGGAGGAGCCAGAGGGAGGGGTGAAAAACTGTTTTTT
TRBV19	-	-	TRBJ1-1	CASSLDWNTEAFF	TGTGCCAGTAGTCTGGACTGGAACACTGAAGCTTTCTTT
TRBV28	-	TRBD1	TRBJ1-6	CASSPLGGTGRSPLHF	TGTGCCAGCAGTCCCCTCGGGGGGACAGGCCGTTCACCCCTCCACTTT
TRBV5-1	-	TRBD2	TRBJ2-7	CASSLDGSGGSYEQYF	TGCGCCAGCAGCTTGGACGGGAGCGGGGGTTCCTACGAGCAGTACTTC
TRBV5-1	once	TRBD1	TRBJ1-4	CASSLGQGNEKLFF	TGCGCCAGCAGCTTGGGACAGGGAAATGAAAAACTGTTTTTT
TRBV5-4	-	TRBD1	TRBJ2-3	CASSVRDRGSDTQYF	TGTGCCAGCAGCGTTCGTGACAGGGGTTCAGATACGCAGTATTTT